The next 8 T cell receptor beta chains were all read from a single sample in a study of T cells expressing NK-cell markers. TCRdb reprocessed the 5' RACE reads; each CDR3 protein has one entry and no DNA is given. This listing includes 500,000 or so distinct CDR3 sequences. Sequencing was done on a sample of blood T cells: a sorted CD56 or NKG2C T cell subset, CD4+ or CD8+ T cells, or bulk PBMC T cells (not recorded which). These receptors were obtained from a man between 18 and 29 years old in good health.

The V call is TRBV29-1, the J call TRBJ1-1; without DNA, the TCRdb call of TRBD1 cannot be checked. Per germline, CDR1 SQVTM and CDR2 ANQGSEA. The CDR3 sequence is 15 residues long. This chain's CDR3 is CSASPDRGRVTEAFF.

The chain is built from TRBV19 and TRBJ1-5; the D call of TRBD1 rests on TCRdb alone, since no DNA is present to check it. The CDR3 loop spans 15 amino acids. In germline, CDR1 is LNHDA, CDR2 SQIVND (reference sequence). The CDR3 loop is CASSMTGNSNQPQHF.

The chain is built from TRBV4-1 and TRBJ2-1. The CDR3 consists of 14 residues. Germline-derived CDR1 and CDR2 are MGHRA and YSYEKL. The CDR3: CASSQVMWGNEQFF.

This chain uses TRBV18 with TRBJ2-7; the D call from TCRdb, TRBD1, cannot be confirmed without DNA. Germline-derived CDR1 and CDR2 are KGHSH and LQKENI. There are 15 residues in the CDR3. This CDR3 is CASSPLQATSYEQYF.

The CDR3 region is CASSQDRTTNEKLFF. This chain joins TRBV12-3 or TRBV12-4 and TRBJ1-4; TCRdb's D call, TRBD1, is unchecked because there is no DNA. This CDR3 contains 15 residues.

V usage is TRBV7-9 and J usage is TRBJ2-4. In germline, CDR1 is SEHNR, CDR2 FQNEAQ (reference sequence). The CDR3 length is 14 residues. CDR3 amino acids: CASSELPGKNIQYF.

J is TRBJ2-1 and V is TRBV7-7. From germline, CDR1 is SSHAT and CDR2 FNYEAQ (reference sequence). The CDR3 is 13 residues long. CDR3 sequence: CASSGTRSNEQFF.

The chain recombines TRBV28 with TRBJ1-1. The CDR3 contains 14 residues. Germline assignment: CDR1 MDHEN and CDR2 SYDVKM. CDR3: CASSLGGIRTEAFF.